Listed below are T cell receptor beta chains from one sample, sequenced in a study of T cell repertoires in cytomegalovirus infection. TCRdb called the reads again in MiXCR, with one record for every CDR3 protein. The data show 250,000 to 300,000 distinct CDR3 sequences, roughly 15% seen once. Sequenced material: PBMCs. The origin of the receptors is a human donor in good health (CMV status not recorded). Some clones in this sample may be carry-over from other donors' samples. CDR3s include the opening cysteine and the closing phenylalanine or tryptophan. D genes are given only for firm matches. The size entry is marked missing in some rows and otherwise reads once, few, many or a size class.

clone_size j_call v_call d_call cdr3_nt cdr3_aa
many TRBJ2-7 TRBV7-9 TRBD1 TGTGCCAGCAGCTTAGCCGGCTGGGAGACAGGGTTTAGCTACGAGCAGTACTTC CASSLAGWETGFSYEQYF
many TRBJ1-2 TRBV10-2 TRBD1 TGCGCCAGCAGTGGTTCCATACTGGGACAGAGCTATGGCTACACCTTC CASSGSILGQSYGYTF
. TRBJ2-1 TRBV20-1 . TGCAGTGCTTCCCTGCCCTACAATGAGCAGTTCTTC CSASLPYNEQFF
few TRBJ2-4 TRBV11-2 . TGTGCCAGCAGCTTAGATTATGGGGACGACATTCAGTACTTC CASSLDYGDDIQYF
many TRBJ2-1 TRBV12-3/TRBV12-4 . TGTGCCAGCAGTGGACACGAAGGATACAATGAGCAGTTCTTC CASSGHEGYNEQFF
many TRBJ2-1 TRBV20-1 TRBD2 TGCAGTGCGGGATGGGGGACTAGATACAATGAGCAGTTCTTC CSAGWGTRYNEQFF
many TRBJ1-1 TRBV7-2 . TGTGCCAGCAGCTTAGGGACTAGGGAAGCTTTCTTT CASSLGTREAFF
few TRBJ2-7 TRBV2 . TGTGCCAGCAGCCGGGACCCTTGGCTTCGTGAGCAGTACTTC CASSRDPWLREQYF
few TRBJ2-3 TRBV15 TRBD2 TGTGCCACCAGGGAGAGGGAGCGGGGGCGGAGGGATACGCAGTATTTT CATRERERGRRDTQYF
. TRBJ2-1 TRBV6-2/TRBV6-3 . TGTGCCAGCAACTCGGAGATTCTGGTTAATGAGCAGTTCTTC CASNSEILVNEQFF
few TRBJ2-7 TRBV29-1 . TGCAGCGTTGCAGGTAGAGGAGACGCCATCTACGAGCAGTACTTC CSVAGRGDAIYEQYF
. TRBJ2-1 TRBV28 TRBD2 TGTGCCAGCCAAGCTAGCGGTTCCTACAATGAGCAGTTCTTC CASQASGSYNEQFF